The 12 T cell receptor beta chains given below trace back to one sample, sequenced in a study of blood T cell repertoires in COVID-19. Sequencing was performed with immunoSEQ multiplex PCR; in TCRdb, only in-frame clones are kept and a portion is missing. This sample has approximately 41,000 clones, with 87% found just once. Specimen: peripheral blood. All receptors derive from a woman of 80 years or more with active COVID-19.

This clone has at least ten counts. This sequence joins TRBV4-3 and TRBJ1-2, with D tentatively TRBD1 (6 bases). V was clipped by 5 bases and J by 4 bases, with 17 bases between them. Germline loops: CDR1 LGHNA, CDR2 YSLEER. The CDR3 spans 15 residues. The CDR3 protein is CASSRGSTGSYGYTF. CDR3 DNA sequence: TGCGCCAGCAGCAGAGGCTCAACAGGGTCCTATGGCTACACCTTC.

The chain carries TRBV2 and TRBJ1-6; 7 bases fit TRBD1. V was pared by 4 bases and J by 5 bases, with 2 bases of the junction left unmatched. This CDR3 has 14 amino acids. Germline V gene data show CDR1 as SNHLY and CDR2 as FYNNEI. CDR3 coding DNA: TGTGCCAGCAGTGTACAGGGGAATAATTCACCCCTCCACTTT. It encodes CASSVQGNNSPLHF.

The chain uses TRBV3-1 (or the pseudogene TRBV3-2) and TRBJ2-3; TRBD2 matches at 9 bases. The V and J ends lost 4 bases and 3 bases, in that order; junction bases with no gene match: 11. The germline gives CDR1 LGHDT, CDR2 YNNKEL (reference sequence). CDR3 size: 17 residues. The CDR3 sequence is CASSPPLAGRETDTQYF. The CDR3 DNA reads TGTGCCAGCAGCCCCCCCCTAGCGGGGAGGGAAACAGATACGCAGTATTTT.

The chain carries TRBV2 and TRBJ2-7, with a tentative D call TRBD1 (6 bases). With 4 bases removed from V and 1 base from J, the gap between germline ends came to 17 bases. The CDR3 length is 16 residues. CDR1 and CDR2 (germline): SNHLY, FYNNEI. The CDR3 nucleotides are TGTGCCAGCAGTGTTGAGGGCAGGGGTTCGTCCTACGAGCAGTACTTC. Amino acid sequence: CASSVEGRGSSYEQYF.

The chain carries TRBV5-5 and TRBJ1-3; TRBD1 aligns across 9 bases. The CDR3 extends over 15 amino acids. The junction had 2 bases not matched to a gene; V was cut back by 1 base and J by 3 bases. Per the germline V gene, CDR1 is SGHKS and CDR2 is YYEKEE (reference sequence). The CDR3 DNA is TGTGCCAGCAGCTTGAACAGGGGGCTTGGAAACACCATATATTTT. It encodes CASSLNRGLGNTIYF.

This clone was found once. CDR3 in amino acids: CASGDRGRKTEAFF. The CDR3 DNA sequence: TGTGCCAGCGGGGACAGGGGGCGGAAAACTGAAGCTTTCTTT. This chain connects TRBV2 to TRBJ1-1, with TRBD1 matching 12 bases. The V gene end was trimmed by 8 bases and the J gene end by 5 bases; junction bases not matched to a gene: 6. The CDR3 covers 14 residues. Germline values: CDR1 SNHLY, CDR2 FYNNEI.

V and J are TRBV11-2 and TRBJ1-2; D remains ambiguous. CDR1 is SGHAT and CDR2 is FQNNGV in the germline V gene. With 3 bases removed from V and 8 bases from J, the gap between germline ends came to 13 bases. CDR3 length: 13 amino acids. The CDR3 spells CASSFPGSGGYTF. The CDR3 DNA reads TGTGCCAGCAGCTTTCCAGGTTCGGGGGGCTACACCTTC.

The chain uses TRBV6-6 and TRBJ2-7; perhaps TRBD1 as D (6 bases). Germline assignment: CDR1 MNHNY and CDR2 SVGAGI (reference sequence). This CDR3 is 12 amino acids long. Trimming left V 4 bases short and J 5 bases short, with 9 bases between. CDR3 residues: CASSSDRNEQYF. The CDR3 bases are TGTGCCAGCAGTTCGGACAGAAACGAGCAGTACTTC.

The J gene is TRBJ2-1, the V gene TRBV7-8, with D possibly being TRBD2 (5 bases). CDR1 SGHVS and CDR2 FQNEAQ come from the germline V gene. The CDR3 is 15 residues long. Trimming left V 0 bases short and J 9 bases short, with 15 bases between. CDR3 amino acids: CASSLASIIAGEQFF. The CDR3 DNA is TGTGCCAGCAGCTTAGCCTCTATCATCGCGGGTGAGCAGTTCTTC.

V and J are TRBV7-2 and TRBJ2-7; 7 bases align to TRBD2. The CDR3 loop spans 14 amino acids. J lost 2 bases, V lost 5 bases, and 6 bases had no gene match. CDR1 and CDR2 from the germline V gene are SGHTA and FQGNSA. The CDR3: CASSPSAGAYEQYF. CDR3 bases: TGTGCCAGCAGCCCAAGCGCGGGGGCCTACGAGCAGTACTTC.

V and J are TRBV29-1 and TRBJ1-4, with TRBD1 matching over 8 bases. This CDR3 contains 15 residues. Germline-derived CDR1 and CDR2 are SQVTM and ANQGSEA. V dropped 3 bases and J dropped 7; count of bases not matched to a gene: 10. CDR3 in amino acids: CSVEVRTGYSEKLFF. The CDR3 bases are TGCAGCGTTGAGGTTAGGACAGGGTACAGTGAAAAACTGTTTTTT. Full variable domain (rest looked up from reference TRBV29-1 and TRBJ1-4): SAVISQKPSRDICQRGTSLTIQCQVDSQVTMMFWYRQQPGQSLTLIATANQGSEATYESGFVIDKFPISRPNLTFSTLTVSNMSPEDSSIYLCSVEVRTGYSEKLFFGSGTQLSVL.

The chain has TRBV6-6 and TRBJ1-1, with TRBD1 matching over 11 bases. The ends lost 8 bases at V and 6 bases at J; junction bases unmatched: 14. Per the germline V gene, CDR1 is MNHNY and CDR2 is SVGAGI (reference sequence). This CDR3 has 16 residues. CDR3 sequence: CASSFQDRGPRAEAFF. In nucleotides, the CDR3 is TGTGCCAGCTCGTTTCAGGACAGGGGGCCCAGGGCTGAAGCTTTCTTT.